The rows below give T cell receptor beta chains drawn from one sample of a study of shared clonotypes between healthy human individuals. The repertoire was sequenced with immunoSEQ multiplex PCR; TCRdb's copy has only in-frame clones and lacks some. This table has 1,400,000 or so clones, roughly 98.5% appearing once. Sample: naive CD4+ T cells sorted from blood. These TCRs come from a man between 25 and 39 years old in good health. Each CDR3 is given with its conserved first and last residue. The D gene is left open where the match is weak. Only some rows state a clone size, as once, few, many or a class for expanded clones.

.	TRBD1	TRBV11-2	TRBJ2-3	TGTGCCAGCAGCTTTCGAAGGACAGGGCCAACAGATACGCAGTATTTT	CASSFRRTGPTDTQYF
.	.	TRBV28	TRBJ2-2	TGTGCCAGCATTCCGGGGGAAGGCGGGGAGCTGTTTTTT	CASIPGEGGELFF
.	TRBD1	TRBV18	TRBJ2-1	TGTGCCAGCTCCGTCACAGGGGAACCCTACAATGAGCAGTTCTTC	CASSVTGEPYNEQFF
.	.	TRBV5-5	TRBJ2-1	TGTGCCAGCGGGACTCGGACAGATTACAATGAGCAGTTCTTC	CASGTRTDYNEQFF
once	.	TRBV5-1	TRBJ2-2	TGCGCCAGCAGCCTGCCGGCCACCGGGGAGCTGTTTTTT	CASSLPATGELFF
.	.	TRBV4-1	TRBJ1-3	TGCGCCAGCAGCCACGGAGGGGCGGCCCGCTCTGGAAACACCATATATTTT	CASSHGGAARSGNTIYF
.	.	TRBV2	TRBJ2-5	TGTGCCAGCAGCCGAAACCGGGAAGAGACCCAGTACTTC	CASSRNREETQYF
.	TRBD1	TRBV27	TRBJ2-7	TGTGCCAGCACAAGCCTAACGGGACAGGGGGCATCCGAGCAGTACTTC	CASTSLTGQGASEQYF
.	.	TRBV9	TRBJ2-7	TGTGCCAGCAGCGTCACGGGATCCTCCTACGAGCAGTACTTC	CASSVTGSSYEQYF
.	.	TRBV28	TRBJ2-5	TGTGCCAGCAGTTTGGAGGGCGGCTTCTGGGAGACCCAGTACTTC	CASSLEGGFWETQYF
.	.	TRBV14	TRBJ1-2	TGTGCCAGCAGCCAAGGGATGCACTATGGCTACACCTTC	CASSQGMHYGYTF
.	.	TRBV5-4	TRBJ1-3	TGTGCTTCAGGAAGCTCTGGAAACACCATATATTTT	CASGSSGNTIYF
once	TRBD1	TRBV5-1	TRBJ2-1	TGCGCCAGCAGCACCGGACAGGGTTCGGGCAATGAGCAGTTCTTC	CASSTGQGSGNEQFF
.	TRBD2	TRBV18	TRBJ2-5	TGTGCCAGCTCACCAATTGTCCTAGCGGGAGCTGATGGGCAAGAGACCCAGTACTTC	CASSPIVLAGADGQETQYF
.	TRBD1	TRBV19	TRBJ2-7	TGTGCCATCAGACCCCCCCGGGACAGCCTGTACTTC	CAIRPPRDSLYF
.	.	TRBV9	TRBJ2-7	TGTGCCAGCAGCGTTAGTCCAGTTGGCCCCTCCCACGAGCAGTACTTC	CASSVSPVGPSHEQYF
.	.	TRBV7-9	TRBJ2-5	TGTGCCAGCAGCCTGTTAGGTGGGGGAGAGACCCAGTACTTC	CASSLLGGGETQYF
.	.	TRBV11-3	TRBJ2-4	TGTGCCAGCAGCTTTACCCCGCACATTCAGTACTTC	CASSFTPHIQYF
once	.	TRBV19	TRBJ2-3	TGTGCCAGTAGTAACCGCTTCGGTACGCAGTATTTT	CASSNRFGTQYF
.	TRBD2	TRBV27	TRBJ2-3	TGTGCCAGCAGCCGGAGACTAGCGGGAACGAGTGATACGCAGTATTTT	CASSRRLAGTSDTQYF
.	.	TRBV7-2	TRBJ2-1	TGTGCCAGCAGCTTAGCGTGGACAGCTTACAATGAGCAGTTCTTC	CASSLAWTAYNEQFF
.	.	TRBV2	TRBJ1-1	TGTGCCAGCACGAAAGATGTTGCGAACACTGAAGCTTTCTTT	CASTKDVANTEAFF
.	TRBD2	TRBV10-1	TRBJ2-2	TGCGCCAGCAGTGGGACTAGCGGGAGCCTTCCTACCGGGGAGCTGTTTTTT	CASSGTSGSLPTGELFF
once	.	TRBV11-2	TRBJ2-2	TGTGCCAGCAGCTCCCTTGGGGGAAACACCGGGGAGCTGTTTTTT	CASSSLGGNTGELFF
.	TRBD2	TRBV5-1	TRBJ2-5	TGCGCCAGCAGCTCTGGACTAGCGGGAGCCCAAGAGACCCAGTACTTC	CASSSGLAGAQETQYF
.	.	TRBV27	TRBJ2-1	TGTGCCAGCAGTTTAAGCTCCTACAGTGAGCAGTTCTTC	CASSLSSYSEQFF
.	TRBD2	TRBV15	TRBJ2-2	TGTGCCACCAGCAGATCCCCGTTTGTAGCGGGTTTTGGCGGGGAGCTGTTTTTT	CATSRSPFVAGFGGELFF
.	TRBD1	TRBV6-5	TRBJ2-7	TGTGCCAGCAGTTCCGACAGGGTACTCTACGAGCAGTACTTC	CASSSDRVLYEQYF
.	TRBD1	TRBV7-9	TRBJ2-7	TGTGCCAGCAGCTTGGCTCCGGGACAGATCTACGAGCAGTACTTC	CASSLAPGQIYEQYF
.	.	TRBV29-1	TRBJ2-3	TGCAGCGTTGAAGATCAATACGCAGATACGCAGTATTTT	CSVEDQYADTQYF
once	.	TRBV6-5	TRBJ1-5	TGTGCCAGCAGTCCGGGACCGGGCAATCAGCCCCAGCATTTT	CASSPGPGNQPQHF
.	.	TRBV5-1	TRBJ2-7	TGCGCCAGCAGCAGGACAGACTACGAGCAGTACTTC	CASSRTDYEQYF
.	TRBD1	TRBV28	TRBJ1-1	TGTGCCAGCAGTTTATTACAGGGGGTCCCCACGACGACGGGCAAAGCTTTCTTT	CASSLLQGVPTTTGKAFF
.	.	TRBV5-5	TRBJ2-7	TGTGCCAGCAGCCTGGCAGAGGGGCAGTACTTC	CASSLAEGQYF
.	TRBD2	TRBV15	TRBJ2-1	TGTGCCACCAGCAGAAAAAGAACGGGACTAGCGGCCTACAATGAGCAGTTCTTC	CATSRKRTGLAAYNEQFF
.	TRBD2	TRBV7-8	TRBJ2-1	TGTGCCAGCAGCTTCTTGGGGACTAGCGGGAGAGGTAATGAGCAGTTCTTC	CASSFLGTSGRGNEQFF
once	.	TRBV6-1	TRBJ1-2	TGTGCCAGCAGTGAATACACTCCCTATGGCTACACCTTC	CASSEYTPYGYTF
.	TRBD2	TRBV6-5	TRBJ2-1	TGTGCCAGCAGGGCCGGGACTAGCTCCTACAATGAGCAGTTCTTC	CASRAGTSSYNEQFF
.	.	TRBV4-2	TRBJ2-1	TGTGCCAGCAGCCAAGATAGCATTCCCAATGAGCAGTTCTTC	CASSQDSIPNEQFF
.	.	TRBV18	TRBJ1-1	TGTGCCAGCTCACCAGGCAGCCCTTACACTGAAGCTTTCTTT	CASSPGSPYTEAFF
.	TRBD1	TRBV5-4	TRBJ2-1	TGTGCCAGCAGCCGACAGGGTGAAGTCAATGAGCAGTTCTTC	CASSRQGEVNEQFF
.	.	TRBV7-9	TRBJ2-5	TGTGCCAGCAAGCCGGTGGGGGTGGAGACCCAGTACTTC	CASKPVGVETQYF
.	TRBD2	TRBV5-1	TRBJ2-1	TGCGCCAGCAGCCGCCAAATAGCGGGAGGGCCGGACAATGAGCAGTTCTTC	CASSRQIAGGPDNEQFF
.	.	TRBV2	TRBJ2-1	TGTGCCAGCATAAAACCGGGACTCGGCTACAATGAGCAGTTCTTC	CASIKPGLGYNEQFF
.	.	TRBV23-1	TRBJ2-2	TGCGCCATCCAAGACAGATTCACCGGGGAGCTGTTTTTT	CAIQDRFTGELFF
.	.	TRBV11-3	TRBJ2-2	TGTGCCAGCAGCTTAGACGGCTGGCTGCACGCGAACACCGGGGAGCTGTTTTTT	CASSLDGWLHANTGELFF
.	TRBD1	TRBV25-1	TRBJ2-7	TGTGCCAGCAGTCTTTCCGGGACAGGGCACGAGCAGTACTTC	CASSLSGTGHEQYF
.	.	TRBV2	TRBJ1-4	TGTGCCAGCAGCGCCGTTCAGATGGGTGAAAAACTGTTTTTT	CASSAVQMGEKLFF
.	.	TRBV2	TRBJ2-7	TGTGCCAGCACCGAAGGGGGGCTGGGACTAACGGGCTACGAGCAGTACTTC	CASTEGGLGLTGYEQYF
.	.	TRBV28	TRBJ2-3	TGTGCCAGCAGTTTTGAGTTGACTGGTAACACAGATACGCAGTATTTT	CASSFELTGNTDTQYF
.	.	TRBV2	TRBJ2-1	TGTGCCAGCAGTGTTAGACCAAACTCCTACAATGAGCAGTTCTTC	CASSVRPNSYNEQFF
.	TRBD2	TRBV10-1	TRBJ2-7	TGCGCCAGCAGTCGACTAGCGGGCACCTACGAGCAGTACTTC	CASSRLAGTYEQYF